This T cell receptor (beta chain) is from a study of response to subunit inactivated influenza vaccine. Only a few counts were recorded for this clonotype. The germline CDR1 and CDR2 sequences are GTSNPN and SVGIG (reference sequence). V was clipped by 5 bases and J by 7 bases, with 14 bases between them. The length of the CDR3 is 13 residues. Using its own MiXCR run on the RT-PCR reads, TCRdb lists one record per CDR3 protein. The table shows more than 550,000 distinct CDR3 sequences, with around 11% occurring only once. This sample also appeared in a second study, on T cells expressing NK-cell markers. That paper states: Making the TCR beta cDNA relied on 5'RACE template switching with UMIs.

This rearrangement joins TRBV30 to TRBJ2-2; perhaps TRBD2 as D (5 bases). This sequence was found in a man over 45 who received an inactivated influenza vaccine. This sample comprised PBMCs from blood, obtained on the day of vaccination. The CDR3 loop reads CAWAFGGGGELFF. CDR3 bases: TGTGCCTGGGCCTTTGGCGGAGGCGGGGAGCTGTTTTTT.